Listed here is a single T cell receptor (beta chain). The antigen is unknown. The record originates from a study of high-grade serous ovarian cancer treatment subgroups. Study-wide background: Each sample yielded on average 7,494 unique TCR beta rearrangements from 14,000 or so reads. Whole-study findings and limits: Different patients shared almost no repertoire; same-patient tumors shared 0.11 to 0.79.

Tumor samples were obtained before definitive surgery or chemotherapy. Clones were sequenced by immunoSEQ multiplex PCR, and TCRdb holds only the in-frame ones, with some missing. Of around 8,800 clones in the sample, approximately 86% were seen once. Germline lookup yields CDR1 MNHNS and CDR2 SASEGT. The length of the CDR3 is 15 residues. J gave up 5 bases and V 3 bases, and 6 bases lay outside the gene matches. The V call is TRBV6-1, the J call TRBJ2-5, with 10 positions matching TRBD1. The sequencing input was tumor tissue. The sequence came from a human donor with high-grade serous ovarian cancer. This chain's CDR3 is CASSDPGQGIETQYF. Written as DNA, the CDR3 is TGTGCCAGCAGTGACCCGGGACAGGGGATTGAGACCCAGTACTTC.